Detailed here is one TCR beta chain. The target antigen is unknown. These data belong to a study of beta chain features in type 1 diabetes. Via CD45RO/CCR7/CD25/CD127/CD95/CD27, cells of the CD4+ naive, central memory, regulatory and stem cell-like memory subsets were sorted. Broader study findings: Moderate but significant shortening of TCRB CDR3s was recorded in all four CD4+ subsets from Type 1 diabetes patients.

Reverse transcription of all isolated RNA meant that expressed TCRB transcripts were sequenced. The method was immunoSEQ multiplex PCR; TCRdb's version includes in-frame clones alone and lacks a portion of them. The sample has around 150,000 clones; about a tenth are singletons. V lost 5 bases to trimming and J lost 4 bases, with 8 bases between them. CDR3 length: 13 residues. Germline CDR1 is SGHTA and CDR2 is FQGNSA. The source material was central memory CD4+ T cells from blood. This clonotype was obtained from a man aged 25-45 years with type 1 diabetes. The chain carries TRBV7-2 and TRBJ1-4; D is undetermined. DNA for the CDR3: TGTGCCAGCAGCCGGAGGAGTAATGAAAAACTGTTTTTT. Protein sequence: CASSRRSNEKLFF.